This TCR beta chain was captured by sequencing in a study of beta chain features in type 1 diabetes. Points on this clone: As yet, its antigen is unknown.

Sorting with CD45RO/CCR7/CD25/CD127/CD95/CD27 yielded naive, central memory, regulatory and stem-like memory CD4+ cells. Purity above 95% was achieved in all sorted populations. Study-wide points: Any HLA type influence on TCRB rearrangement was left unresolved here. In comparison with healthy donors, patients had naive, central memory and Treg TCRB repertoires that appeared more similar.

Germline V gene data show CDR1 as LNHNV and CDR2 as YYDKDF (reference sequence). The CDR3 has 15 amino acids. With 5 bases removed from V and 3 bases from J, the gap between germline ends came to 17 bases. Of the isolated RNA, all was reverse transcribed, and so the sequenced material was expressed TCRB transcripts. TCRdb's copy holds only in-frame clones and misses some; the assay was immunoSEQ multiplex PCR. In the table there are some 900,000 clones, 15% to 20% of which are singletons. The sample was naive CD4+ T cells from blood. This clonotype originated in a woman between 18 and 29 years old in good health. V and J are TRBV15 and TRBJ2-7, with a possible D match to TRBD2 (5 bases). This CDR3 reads CATSPGRGMVYEQYF. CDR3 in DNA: TGTGCCACCAGCCCCGGTCGGGGAATGGTCTACGAGCAGTACTTC. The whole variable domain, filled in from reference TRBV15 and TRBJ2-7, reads DAMVIQNPRYQVTQFGKPVTLSCSQTLNHNVMYWYQQKSSQAPKLLFHYYDKDFNNEADTPDNFQSRRPNTSFCFLDIRSPGLGDTAMYLCATSPGRGMVYEQYFGPGTRLTVT.